The clone carrying this T cell receptor (beta chain) was detected a few times. Its specificity is not known. Germline CDR1 and CDR2: LGHNA and YNFKEQ. CDR3 length: 15 amino acids. V shed 0 bases and J shed 4 bases, with 12 bases lying between them. This record belongs to a study of blood T cells in healthy people across ages. Alongside a J-beta primer mix, a sample-barcoded 5' primer served in a second PCR lasting about 6 to 12 cycles. One entry per CDR3 protein, called by TCRdb with MiXCR from the 5' RACE reads. This sample has approximately 810,000 distinct CDR3 sequences; 29% occur once, and the top ten carry 15% to 20%. Study results and limitations: Possibly, changes in expanded clonotypes were confounded because donor CMV status was unknown. Both higher diversity and more naive CD4+ cells marked long-lived donors when set against aged donors.

At least 7 million PBMCs were isolated per sample. Each sample yielded at least 6 micrograms of PBMC total RNA. The material sequenced was blood. The rearrangement links TRBV4-2 to TRBJ1-2, with no clear D. The sequence was obtained from a woman older than 75 in good health. CDR3 in amino acids: CASSQDIGVTYGYTF. The DNA of the CDR3 is TGTGCCAGCAGCCAAGATATCGGGGTTACCTATGGCTACACCTTC.